This T cell receptor (beta chain) stems from a study of identical twins. Through template switching, a universal primer site was introduced, and the cDNA contained unique molecular identifiers. TCRdb processed the 5' RACE reads anew with MiXCR; each CDR3 protein has one entry. The table lists fewer than 900,000 distinct CDR3 sequences, around a sixth of them singletons. This CDR3 has 14 amino acids. Germline V CDR1 and CDR2: SEHNR, FQNEAQ (reference sequence). Losses at the gene ends were 8 bases for V and 6 bases for J; bases not matched to a gene: 9. Study-wide points: High-abundance cord blood beta clonotypes had fewer insertions; memory repertoires showed none.

As concerns this clonotype: Its specificity is not known.

These same data were also listed under a study on T cells expressing NK-cell markers. From that paper: Where several donors were concerned, these clonotypes also led the CD3+CD56-NKG2C+ fraction.

The chain joins TRBV7-9 to TRBJ2-2; 7 positions match TRBD2. This receptor was taken from a woman between 18 and 29 years old in good health. Sequencing was done on a sample of PBMCs. The CDR3 DNA is TGTGCCAGCGTGGCCGCGGGAGACCCCGGGGAGCTGTTTTTT. Amino acid sequence: CASVAAGDPGELFF.